The source of this TCR beta chain is a study of CD8 T cells in ankylosing spondylitis. Study results and caveats: CD8+ by phenotype, disease-linked clones were relatively rare in peripheral blood. Clones linked to disease were reported to show significant enrichment in matched ankylosing spondylitis synovial fluid.

Germline lookup yields CDR1 SGHRS and CDR2 YFSETQ. V lost 0 bases to trimming and J lost 9 bases, with 13 bases between them. CDR3 length: 13 amino acids. With regard to this clonotype: What it recognizes is unknown.

TCRdb independently ran MiXCR on the 5' RACE reads; one entry per CDR3 protein. The sample lists about 320,000 distinct CDR3 sequences, roughly 12% occurring once. Material for sequencing was blood, either unsorted or a sorted T cell fraction (not recorded which). The receptor was isolated from a female donor with ankylosing spondylitis or in good health (not recorded which). The chain uses TRBV5-1 and TRBJ2-7; D unclear. CDR3 sequence: CASSLGQTFGQYF. The CDR3 DNA reads TGCGCCAGCAGCTTGGGGCAGACCTTCGGGCAGTACTTC.